These 15 T cell receptor beta chains were sequenced from one sample in a study of blood T cell repertoires in COVID-19. Clones were read by immunoSEQ multiplex PCR, and TCRdb kept only the in-frame ones, dropping some. The table shows approximately 210,000 clones, with 84% occurring only once. The specimen sequenced was peripheral blood. The receptor source for this set is an older woman with active or convalescent COVID-19.

The rearrangement links TRBV6-5 to TRBJ1-1; D gene uncertain. CDR1 and CDR2 from the germline V gene are MNHEY and SVGAGI. CDR3 size: 14 residues. With 2 bases removed from V and 5 bases from J, the gap between germline ends came to 12 bases. The CDR3 sequence: CASSYSLAYTEAFF. The CDR3 DNA follows: TGTGCCAGCAGTTACAGCCTCGCCTATACTGAAGCTTTCTTT.

The chain recombines TRBV19 with TRBJ2-7; maybe TRBD2 (6 bases). V lost 3 bases, J lost 5 bases, and 11 bases lay in between. Germline values: CDR1 LNHDA, CDR2 SQIVND (reference sequence). The CDR3 extends over 13 amino acids. CDR3 bases: TGTGCCAGTAGTATTTTGGCGGGGCACGAGCAGTACTTC. Protein: CASSILAGHEQYF.

This chain links TRBV10-1 with TRBJ2-6; D is unresolved. From germline, CDR1 is WNHNN and CDR2 SYGVQD (reference sequence). Trimming pared 7 bases from V and 0 bases from J, leaving 10 bases between. This CDR3 is built from 15 residues. CDR3 protein: CASNKTPSGANVLTF. The CDR3 DNA follows: TGCGCCAGCAACAAGACACCCTCTGGGGCCAACGTCCTGACTTTC.

This clone was counted once. The chain joins TRBV2 to TRBJ2-7; TRBD1 is a possible D gene (5 bases). The CDR3 runs 13 residues. Germline V CDR1 and CDR2: SNHLY, FYNNEI. Deletions cut 5 bases from V and 2 bases from J, with 10 bases between. CDR3 DNA sequence: TGTGCCAGCAGTAGGGGCTCCACCTACGAGCAGTACTTC. It is translated as CASSRGSTYEQYF.

The chain carries TRBV15 and TRBJ2-1; TRBD2 agrees at 9 bases. Germline loops: CDR1 LNHNV, CDR2 YYDKDF (reference sequence). The CDR3 is 17 residues long. V shed 3 bases and J 7 bases; nucleotides not matched to a gene: 13. The DNA for the CDR3 is TGTGCCACCAGCAGCGACCTCAGCGGGAGGCCGGGGAATGAGCAGTTCTTC. It yields the protein CATSSDLSGRPGNEQFF.

This clone has a single count. The CDR3, as DNA: TGTGCCAGCAGTTACGGACTAGCGGGAGAGTCGGATACGCAGTATTTT. This encodes CASSYGLAGESDTQYF. The J gene is TRBJ2-3, the V gene TRBV5-4, with 13 positions matching TRBD2. The germline V gene encodes CDR1 SGHNT and CDR2 YYREEE (reference sequence). CDR3 length: 16 residues. The trim removed 5 bases at V and 6 bases at J, leaving 9 bases unmatched.

The chain joins TRBV6-5 to TRBJ1-5; TRBD1 might be the D (6 bases). This CDR3 has 15 amino acids. Trimming pared 5 bases from V and 6 bases from J, leaving 17 bases between. The germline V gene has CDR1 MNHEY and CDR2 SVGAGI. The CDR3 loop reads CASSPQGGGIQPQHF. CDR3 in DNA: TGTGCCAGCAGTCCACAAGGGGGGGGGATTCAGCCCCAGCATTTT.

J is TRBJ1-6 and V is TRBV3-1 (or the pseudogene TRBV3-2), with a tentative D call TRBD1 (5 bases). This CDR3 has 15 amino acids. V was cut by 6 bases and J by 9 bases, with 18 bases left in between. CDR1 is LGHDT, CDR2 YNNKEL, per germline (reference sequence). Here the CDR3 reads CASSVRTGEGSPLHF. CDR3 nucleotides: TGTGCCAGCAGTGTGCGGACGGGGGAAGGTTCACCCCTCCACTTT.

CDR3 sequence: CAISDQKGASGDYEQYF. The CDR3 DNA sequence: TGTGCCATCAGTGACCAAAAAGGGGCTAGCGGAGACTACGAGCAGTACTTC. The gene calls are TRBV10-3 and TRBJ2-7; TRBD2 matches at 7 bases. J lost 3 bases, V lost 3 bases, and 14 bases had no gene match. The CDR3 sequence is 17 residues long. Germline CDR1 reads ENHRY; CDR2 reads SYGVKD.

This clone showed up just once. The chain combines TRBV5-5 with TRBJ1-2, with 10 bases that match TRBD1. Germline values: CDR1 SGHKS, CDR2 YYEKEE (reference sequence). The CDR3 sequence is 14 residues long. J lost 4 bases, V lost 0 bases, and 0 bases had no gene match. DNA for the CDR3: TGTGCCAGCAGCTTGGGACAGGGGGCCTATGGCTACACCTTC. Its translation: CASSLGQGAYGYTF. Drawing the rest from reference TRBV5-5 and TRBJ1-2, the complete variable domain is DAGVTQSPTHLIKTRGQQVTLRCSPISGHKSVSWYQQVLGQGPQFIFQYYEKEERGRGNFPDRFSARQFPNYSSELNVNALLLGDSALYLCASSLGQGAYGYTFGSGTRLTVV.

This clone came up a few times. The chain joins TRBV27 to TRBJ2-3; perhaps TRBD2 as D (5 bases). V dropped 4 bases and J dropped 0 bases, with 11 bases sitting between them. The germline V gene has CDR1 MNHEY and CDR2 SMNVEV (reference sequence). The CDR3 length is 15 residues. CDR3 in DNA: TGTGCCAGCAGTTCGTACAGCGGTAGCACAGATACGCAGTATTTT. It yields the protein CASSSYSGSTDTQYF.

J is TRBJ1-5 and V is TRBV19; D is uncertain. The CDR3 runs to 14 residues. Looked up from germline, CDR1 is LNHDA and CDR2 is SQIVND (reference sequence). The V gene lost 4 bases and the J gene lost 4 bases, with 11 bases spanning the gap. CDR3 bases: TGTGCCAGTAGTAGGTCAACAGTTAATCAGCCCCAGCATTTT. The encoded protein is CASSRSTVNQPQHF.

This chain connects TRBV5-1 to TRBJ2-4, with a weak D call TRBD1 (6 bases). The CDR3 runs 14 residues. Germline V CDR1 and CDR2: SGHRS, YFSETQ. V was clipped by 2 bases and J by 4 bases, with 10 bases between them. The CDR3 reads CASSLSGQKNIQYF. The CDR3 DNA reads TGCGCCAGCAGCTTATCGGGACAAAAAAACATTCAGTACTTC. Filled out from reference TRBV5-1 and TRBJ2-4, the complete variable domain reads KAGVTQTPRYLIKTRGQQVTLSCSPISGHRSVSWYQQTPGQGLQFLFEYFSETQRNKGNFPGRFSGRQFSNSRSEMNVSTLELGDSALYLCASSLSGQKNIQYFGAGTRLSVL.

This chain uses TRBV11-3 with TRBJ1-5, with 7 positions matching TRBD1. V was clipped by 0 bases and J by 2 bases; unmatched bases: 4. Germline V gives CDR1 SGHNT, CDR2 YENEEA. CDR3 length: 16 residues. For the CDR3, the DNA is TGTGCCAGCAGCTTAGAGACAGGGAGTGGCAATCAGCCCCAGCATTTT. Its translation: CASSLETGSGNQPQHF. The whole variable domain, filled in from reference TRBV11-3 and TRBJ1-5, reads EAGVVQSPRYKIIEKKQPVAFWCNPISGHNTLYWYLQNLGQGPELLIRYENEEAVDDSQLPKDRFSAERLKGVDSTLKIQPAELGDSAVYLCASSLETGSGNQPQHFGDGTRLSIL.

This clone was observed a single time. The genes are TRBV2 and TRBJ2-6; D unclear. Per the germline V gene, CDR1 is SNHLY and CDR2 is FYNNEI. CDR3 length equals 16 residues. Trimming removed 1 base at V and 0 bases at J, with 7 bases between. This CDR3 reads CASSEVRSSGANVLTF. CDR3 DNA sequence: TGTGCCAGCAGTGAAGTGAGGAGCTCTGGGGCCAACGTCCTGACTTTC.